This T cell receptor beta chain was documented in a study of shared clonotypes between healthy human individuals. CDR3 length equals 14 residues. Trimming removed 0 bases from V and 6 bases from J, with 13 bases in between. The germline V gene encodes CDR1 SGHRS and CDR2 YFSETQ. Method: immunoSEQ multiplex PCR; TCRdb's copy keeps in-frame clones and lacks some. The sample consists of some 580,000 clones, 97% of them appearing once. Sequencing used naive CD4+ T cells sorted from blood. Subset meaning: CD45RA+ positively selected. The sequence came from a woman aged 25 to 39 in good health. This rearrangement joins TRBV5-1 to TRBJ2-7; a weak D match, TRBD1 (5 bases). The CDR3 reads CASSLVAGQGEQYF. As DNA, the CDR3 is TGCGCCAGCAGCTTGGTTGCAGGGCAAGGCGAGCAGTACTTC. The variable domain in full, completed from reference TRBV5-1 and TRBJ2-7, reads KAGVTQTPRYLIKTRGQQVTLSCSPISGHRSVSWYQQTPGQGLQFLFEYFSETQRNKGNFPGRFSGRQFSNSRSEMNVSTLELGDSALYLCASSLVAGQGEQYFGPGTRLTVT.